Listed below are T cell receptor beta chains from one sample, sequenced in a study of post-analysis software for immune sequencing data. MiXCR, applied by TCRdb to the PCR reads, yields one record per CDR3 protein. This sample has 650,000 to 850,000 distinct CDR3 sequences, with approximately 53% found just once. Specimen: blood. These receptors originate from a girl between 5 and 17 years old with multiple sclerosis. Both conserved end residues are part of each CDR3. The D gene is left open where the match is weak. Some rows mark clone size as missing; the rest say once, few, many or name a class of expanded clone.

D,J,V,size,CDR3,DNA
.,TRBJ2-2,TRBV5-1,.,CASSLRWGPAGELFF,TGCGCCAGCAGCTTGAGGTGGGGGCCGGCCGGGGAGCTGTTTTTT
TRBD2,TRBJ2-7,TRBV6-2/TRBV6-3,.,CASNEAGLWQYF,TGTGCCAGCAATGAAGCGGGATTATGGCAGTACTTC
.,TRBJ1-5,TRBV29-1,.,CSVGQQGGNQPQHF,TGCAGCGTTGGACAGCAAGGGGGGAATCAGCCCCAGCATTTT
TRBD2,TRBJ2-7,TRBV7-9,.,CASSLFPNSGRDEQYF,TGTGCCAGCAGCTTGTTCCCCAATAGCGGGAGAGACGAGCAGTACTTC
TRBD2,TRBJ2-7,TRBV6-2/TRBV6-3,.,CASRVGDYPYEQYF,TGTGCCAGCCGAGTAGGGGACTACCCGTACGAGCAGTACTTC
.,TRBJ2-7,TRBV9,few,CASSVLSGASYEQYF,TGTGCCAGCAGCGTTTTATCAGGGGCCTCCTACGAGCAGTACTTC
.,TRBJ2-7,TRBV12-3/TRBV12-4,.,CASSFGQGNDYEQYF,TGTGCCAGCAGTTTTGGCCAGGGCAACGACTACGAGCAGTACTTC
.,TRBJ1-1,TRBV29-1,.,CSLIGGGAEAFF,TGCAGCCTTATAGGGGGTGGCGCTGAAGCTTTCTTT
.,TRBJ2-1,TRBV12-3/TRBV12-4,.,CASSLPGPWEEESGYNEQFF,TGTGCCAGCAGTCTGCCCGGACCCTGGGAAGAGGAGTCAGGATACAATGAGCAGTTCTTC
TRBD2,TRBJ2-1,TRBV7-6,.,CASSQGAGVRDEQFF,TGTGCCAGCAGCCAAGGGGCGGGAGTTCGGGATGAGCAGTTCTTC
.,TRBJ2-1,TRBV29-1,few,CSTGAPGPGYNEQFF,TGCAGCACCGGGGCCCCAGGTCCGGGCTACAATGAGCAGTTCTTC
.,TRBJ2-3,TRBV5-5,once,CAGGGGRTDTQYF,TGTGCCGGGGGTGGGGGCCGGACAGATACGCAGTATTTT
.,TRBJ2-5,TRBV28,.,CASSYTGSTETQYF,TGTGCCAGCAGTTACACAGGGTCCACGGAGACCCAGTACTTC
TRBD1,TRBJ2-5,TRBV9,.,CASSVTGTGRTQETQYF,TGTGCCAGCAGCGTAACCGGGACAGGGAGGACCCAAGAGACCCAGTACTTC
.,TRBJ2-3,TRBV12-5,.,CASGFPNSLGTQYF,TGTGCTAGTGGTTTCCCCAACTCCCTCGGTACGCAGTATTTT
.,TRBJ2-3,TRBV5-1,.,CASSSLAGGWTDTQYF,TGCGCCAGCAGCTCCCTAGCCGGAGGATGGACAGATACGCAGTATTTT
.,TRBJ2-6,TRBV14,few,CASSVLGGSGANVLTF,TGTGCCAGCAGCGTCCTAGGGGGCTCTGGGGCCAACGTCCTGACTTTC
.,TRBJ1-5,TRBV6-6,.,CASSYLTVNQPRHF,TGTGCCAGCAGTTACTTGACAGTTAATCAGCCCCGGCATTTT
.,TRBJ1-2,TRBV14,.,CASSQDIGKVGYGYTF,TGTGCCAGCAGCCAAGATATCGGGAAAGTGGGCTATGGCTACACCTTC
TRBD2,TRBJ2-1,TRBV11-2,.,CASSLALGLAGGDEQFF,TGTGCCAGCAGCTTAGCCCTGGGACTAGCGGGCGGCGATGAGCAGTTCTTC
TRBD1,TRBJ2-5,TRBV18,.,CASSLRTGEYNEQYF,TGTGCCAGCTCTCTCCGGACAGGGGAATACAATGAGCAGTACTTC
.,TRBJ2-7,TRBV20-1,.,CSARDFANEQYF,TGCAGTGCTAGGGACTTTGCGAACGAGCAGTACTTC
TRBD2,TRBJ2-1,TRBV27,.,CASIKRGSTYNEQFF,TGTGCCAGCATAAAACGCGGGAGCACCTACAATGAGCAGTTCTTC
TRBD1,TRBJ1-2,TRBV10-3,few,CAISEGTVNGYTF,TGTGCCATCAGTGAGGGGACAGTCAATGGCTACACCTTC
.,TRBJ2-4,TRBV20-1,few,CSAGRGPKENIQYF,TGCAGTGCTGGGAGAGGGCCGAAGGAAAACATTCAGTACTTC
TRBD1,TRBJ2-1,TRBV6-6,.,CASSRPGQGVIEQFF,TGTGCCAGCAGTCGACCGGGACAGGGGGTTATTGAGCAGTTCTTC
TRBD1,TRBJ2-7,TRBV18,.,CAGSPLGTGVNEQYF,TGTGCCGGCTCACCACTCGGGACAGGTGTTAACGAGCAGTACTTC
TRBD2,TRBJ2-3,TRBV7-2,.,CASSCSVLAADTQYF,TGTGCCAGCAGCTGTAGCGTCCTAGCGGCAGATACGCAGTATTTT
.,TRBJ2-1,TRBV29-1,.,CSVLMSSSYNEQFF,TGCAGCGTTCTGATGTCGAGCTCCTACAATGAGCAGTTCTTC
.,TRBJ2-4,TRBV4-2,.,CASSQDFGPPKNIQYF,TGTGCCAGCAGCCAAGATTTCGGGCCCCCCAAAAACATTCAGTACTTC
.,TRBJ1-2,TRBV29-1,few,CSVGPRAASHGYTF,TGCAGCGTTGGCCCCCGGGCGGCCTCGCATGGCTACACCTTC
.,TRBJ2-3,TRBV2,.,CASSDAKRLTGYF,TGTGCCAGCAGTGACGCCAAGAGACTTACTGGGTATTTT
.,TRBJ2-7,TRBV20-1,.,CSASPLLGGLSYEQYF,TGCAGTGCTAGTCCCCTTTTGGGGGGACTCTCCTACGAGCAGTACTTC
.,TRBJ1-2,TRBV25-1,.,CASSDYSKDGYTF,TGTGCCAGCAGTGATTACAGTAAGGATGGCTACACCTTC
.,TRBJ2-7,TRBV5-1,once,CASRYLGNEQYF,TGCGCCAGCAGGTACTTGGGCAATGAGCAGTACTTC